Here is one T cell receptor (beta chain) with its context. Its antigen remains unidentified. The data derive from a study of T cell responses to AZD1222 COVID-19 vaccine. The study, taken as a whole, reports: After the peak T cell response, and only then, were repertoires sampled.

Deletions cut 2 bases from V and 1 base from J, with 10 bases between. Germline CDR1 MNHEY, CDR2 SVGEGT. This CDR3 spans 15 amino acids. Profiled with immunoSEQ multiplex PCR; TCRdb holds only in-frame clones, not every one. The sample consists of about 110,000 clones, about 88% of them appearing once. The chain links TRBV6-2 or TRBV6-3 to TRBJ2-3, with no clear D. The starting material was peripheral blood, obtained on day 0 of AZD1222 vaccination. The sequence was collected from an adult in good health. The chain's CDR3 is CASSYLWAGTDTQYF. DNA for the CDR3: TGTGCCAGCAGTTACCTATGGGCCGGCACAGATACGCAGTATTTT.